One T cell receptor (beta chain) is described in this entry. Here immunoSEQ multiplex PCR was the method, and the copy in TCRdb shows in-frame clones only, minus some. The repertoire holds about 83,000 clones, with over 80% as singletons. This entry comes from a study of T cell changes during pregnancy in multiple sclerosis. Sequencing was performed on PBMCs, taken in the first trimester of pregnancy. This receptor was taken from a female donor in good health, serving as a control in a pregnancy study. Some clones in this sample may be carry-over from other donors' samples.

In DNA, the CDR3 is TGTGCCACCTCGGGACAGCCTGGTGAAAAACTGTTTTTT. This encodes CATSGQPGEKLFF. The J gene is TRBJ1-4, the V gene TRBV2, with TRBD1 identical over 7 bases. V trimming: 10 bases; J trimming: 7 bases; junction bases outside the gene matches: 9. CDR1 and CDR2 (germline): SNHLY, FYNNEI. This CDR3 has 13 residues.